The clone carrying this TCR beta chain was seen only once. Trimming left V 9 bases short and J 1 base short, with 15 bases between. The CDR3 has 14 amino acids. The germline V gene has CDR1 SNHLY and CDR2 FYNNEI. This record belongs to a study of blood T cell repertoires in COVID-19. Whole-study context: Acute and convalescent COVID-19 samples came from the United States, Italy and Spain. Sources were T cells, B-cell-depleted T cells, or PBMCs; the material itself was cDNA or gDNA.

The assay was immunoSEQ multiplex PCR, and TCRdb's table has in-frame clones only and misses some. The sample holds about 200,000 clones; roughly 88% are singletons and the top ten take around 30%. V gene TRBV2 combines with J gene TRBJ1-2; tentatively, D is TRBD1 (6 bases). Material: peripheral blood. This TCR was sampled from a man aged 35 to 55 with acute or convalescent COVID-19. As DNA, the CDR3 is TGTGCCAGACCCGGGACAACTTTTAACTATGGCTACACCTTC. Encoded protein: CARPGTTFNYGYTF.